This TCR beta chain was sequenced in a study of Graves' ophthalmopathy and Graves' hyperthyroidism. CDR3 length equals 18 residues. Amplified TCR beta CDR3 regions were obtained using RNA transcripts as template. HTBI-primed RT-PCR formed the first round, and a multiplex PCR formed the second. TCRdb independently ran MiXCR on the multiplex PCR reads; one entry per CDR3 protein. The data show a few hundred thousand distinct CDR3 sequences, with roughly 39% seen just once and approximately 4.1% held by the top ten. The sequencing input was peripheral blood or thyroid tissue (not recorded which). The rearrangement uses TRBV12-3 or TRBV12-4 and TRBJ1-6, with TRBD1 matching 8 bases. The source of this sequence is an adult man with Graves' hyperthyroidism. The CDR3 sequence: CASGATGGTWKRGSPLHF. CDR3 sequence (DNA): TGTGCTAGTGGGGCTACAGGGGGAACATGGAAACGGGGTTCACCCCTCCACTTT.